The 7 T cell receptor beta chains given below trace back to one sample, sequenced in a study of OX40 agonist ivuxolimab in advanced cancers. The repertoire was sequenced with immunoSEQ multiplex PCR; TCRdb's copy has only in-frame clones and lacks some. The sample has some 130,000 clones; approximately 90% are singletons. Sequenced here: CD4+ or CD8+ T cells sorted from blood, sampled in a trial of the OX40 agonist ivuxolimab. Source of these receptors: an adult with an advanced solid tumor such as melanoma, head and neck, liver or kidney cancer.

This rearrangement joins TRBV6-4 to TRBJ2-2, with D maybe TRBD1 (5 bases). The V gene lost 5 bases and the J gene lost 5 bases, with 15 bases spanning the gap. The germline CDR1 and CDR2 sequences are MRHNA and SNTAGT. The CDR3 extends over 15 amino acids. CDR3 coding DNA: TGTGCCAGCAGTATGACAGATAGGTCAACCGGGGAGCTGTTTTTT. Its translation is CASSMTDRSTGELFF.

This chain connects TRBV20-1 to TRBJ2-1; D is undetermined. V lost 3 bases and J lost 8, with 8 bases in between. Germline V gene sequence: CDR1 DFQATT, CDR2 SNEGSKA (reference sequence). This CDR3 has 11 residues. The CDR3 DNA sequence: TGCAGTGCTAGTAGAACACATGAGCAGTTCTTC. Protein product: CSASRTHEQFF.

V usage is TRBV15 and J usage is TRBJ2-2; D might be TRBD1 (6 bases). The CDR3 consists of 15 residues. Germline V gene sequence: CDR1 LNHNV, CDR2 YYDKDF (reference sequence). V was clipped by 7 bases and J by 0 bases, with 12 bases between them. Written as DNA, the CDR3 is TGTGCCACCAACCCACAGGGCTCGAACACCGGGGAGCTGTTTTTT. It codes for CATNPQGSNTGELFF.

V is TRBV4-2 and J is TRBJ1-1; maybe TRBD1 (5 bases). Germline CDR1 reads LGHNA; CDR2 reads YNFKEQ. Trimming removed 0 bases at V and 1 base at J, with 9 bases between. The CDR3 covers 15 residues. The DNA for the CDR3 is TGTGCCAGCAGCCAAGATCTTCAGGGGAACACTGAAGCTTTCTTT. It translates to CASSQDLQGNTEAFF.

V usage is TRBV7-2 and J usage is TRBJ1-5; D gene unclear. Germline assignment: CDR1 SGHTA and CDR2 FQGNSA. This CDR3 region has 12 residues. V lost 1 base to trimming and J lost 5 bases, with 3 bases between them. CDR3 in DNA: TGTGCCAGCAGCTTAGACGATCAGCCCCAGCATTTT. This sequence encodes CASSLDDQPQHF.

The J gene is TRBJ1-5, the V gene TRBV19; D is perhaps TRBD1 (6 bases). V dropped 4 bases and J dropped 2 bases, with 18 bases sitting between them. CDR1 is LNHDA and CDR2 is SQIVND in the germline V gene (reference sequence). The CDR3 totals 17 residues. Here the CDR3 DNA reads TGTGCCAGTAGTACATCAACCGGACAGCTTCGCAATCAGCCCCAGCATTTT. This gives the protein CASSTSTGQLRNQPQHF.

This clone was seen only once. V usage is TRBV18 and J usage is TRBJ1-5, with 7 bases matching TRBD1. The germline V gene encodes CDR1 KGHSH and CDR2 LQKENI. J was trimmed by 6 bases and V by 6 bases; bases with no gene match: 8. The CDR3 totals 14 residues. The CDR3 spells CASSQTGRSQPQHF. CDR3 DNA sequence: TGTGCCAGCTCCCAGACAGGGAGAAGTCAGCCCCAGCATTTT.